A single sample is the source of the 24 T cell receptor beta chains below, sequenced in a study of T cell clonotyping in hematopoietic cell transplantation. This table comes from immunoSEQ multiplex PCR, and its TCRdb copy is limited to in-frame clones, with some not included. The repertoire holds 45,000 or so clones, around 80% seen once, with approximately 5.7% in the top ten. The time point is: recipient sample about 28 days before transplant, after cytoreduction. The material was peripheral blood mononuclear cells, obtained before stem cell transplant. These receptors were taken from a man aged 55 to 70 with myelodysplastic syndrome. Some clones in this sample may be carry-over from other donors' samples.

The DNA of the CDR3 is TGCAGCGCCCTCTCTGGGGCCAACGTCCTGACTTTC. It codes for CSALSGANVLTF. The genes are TRBV29-1 and TRBJ2-6; D ambiguous. The CDR3 runs to 12 residues. The germline V gene has CDR1 SQVTM and CDR2 ANQGSEA. Trimming stripped 7 bases from V and 0 bases from J, with 4 bases between.

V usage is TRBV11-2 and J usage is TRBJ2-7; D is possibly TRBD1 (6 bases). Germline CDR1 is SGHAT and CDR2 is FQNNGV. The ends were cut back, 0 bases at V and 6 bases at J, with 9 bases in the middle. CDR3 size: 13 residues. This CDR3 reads CASSLDWGPEQYF. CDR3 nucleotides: TGTGCCAGCAGCTTAGATTGGGGGCCCGAGCAGTACTTC.

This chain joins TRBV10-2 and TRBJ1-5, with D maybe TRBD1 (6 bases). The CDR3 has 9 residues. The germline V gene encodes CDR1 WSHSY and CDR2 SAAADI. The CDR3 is CATGQPQHF. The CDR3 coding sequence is TGCGCGACAGGACAGCCCCAGCATTTT.

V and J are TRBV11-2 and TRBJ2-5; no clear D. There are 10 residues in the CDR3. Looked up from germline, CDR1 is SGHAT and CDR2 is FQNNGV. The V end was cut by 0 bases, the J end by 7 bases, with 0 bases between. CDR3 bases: TGTGCCAGCAGCTTAGAGACCCAGTACTTC. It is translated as CASSLETQYF. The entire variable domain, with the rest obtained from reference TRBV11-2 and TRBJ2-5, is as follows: EAGVAQSPRYKIIEKRQSVAFWCNPISGHATLYWYQQILGQGPKLLIQFQNNGVVDDSQLPKDRFSAERLKGVDSTLKIQPAKLEDSAVYLCASSLETQYFGPGTRLLVL.

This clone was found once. DNA for the CDR3: TGCAGCGTTGACAAGGCTGCGACAGGGGGCGATGGCTACACCTTC. Its translation: CSVDKAATGGDGYTF. This chain uses TRBV29-1 with TRBJ1-2; 10 nucleotides match TRBD1. The ends lost 3 bases at V and 6 bases at J; junction bases unmatched: 10. Germline CDR1 SQVTM, CDR2 ANQGSEA. The CDR3 spans 15 residues.

The CDR3 is CASSQERLAGVVLTGELFF. The CDR3, as DNA: TGCGCCAGCAGCCAAGAGAGGCTAGCGGGGGTCGTCCTCACCGGGGAGCTGTTTTTT. V is TRBV4-3 and J is TRBJ2-2; 10 bases map to TRBD2. The V gene end was trimmed by 0 bases and the J gene end by 4 bases; junction bases not matched to a gene: 11. Germline assignment: CDR1 LGHNA and CDR2 YSLEER. This CDR3 region has 19 residues.

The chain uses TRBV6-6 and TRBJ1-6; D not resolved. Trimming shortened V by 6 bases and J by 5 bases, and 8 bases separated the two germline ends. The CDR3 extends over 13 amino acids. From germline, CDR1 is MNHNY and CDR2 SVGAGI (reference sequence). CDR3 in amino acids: CASRVGDNSPLHF. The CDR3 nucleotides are TGTGCCAGCAGGGTAGGAGATAATTCACCCCTCCACTTT.

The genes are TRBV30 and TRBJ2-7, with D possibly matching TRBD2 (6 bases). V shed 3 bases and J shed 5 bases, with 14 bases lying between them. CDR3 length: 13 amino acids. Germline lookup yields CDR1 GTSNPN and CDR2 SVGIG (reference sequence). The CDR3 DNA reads TGTGCCTGGAGCCGAGGGAGGTTGAACGAGCAGTACTTC. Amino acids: CAWSRGRLNEQYF.

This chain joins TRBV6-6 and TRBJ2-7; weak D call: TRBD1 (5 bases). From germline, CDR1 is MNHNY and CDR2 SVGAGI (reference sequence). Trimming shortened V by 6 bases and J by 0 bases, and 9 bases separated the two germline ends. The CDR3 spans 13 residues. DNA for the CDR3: TGTGCCAGCAGGGACACCAGCTCCTACGAGCAGTACTTC. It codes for CASRDTSSYEQYF.

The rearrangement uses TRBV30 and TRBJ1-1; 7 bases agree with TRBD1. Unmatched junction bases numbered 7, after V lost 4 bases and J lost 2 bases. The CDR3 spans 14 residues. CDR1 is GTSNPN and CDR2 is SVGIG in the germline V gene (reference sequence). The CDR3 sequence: CAWNQGDLNTEAFF. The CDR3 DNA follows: TGTGCCTGGAACCAGGGGGACCTTAACACTGAAGCTTTCTTT.

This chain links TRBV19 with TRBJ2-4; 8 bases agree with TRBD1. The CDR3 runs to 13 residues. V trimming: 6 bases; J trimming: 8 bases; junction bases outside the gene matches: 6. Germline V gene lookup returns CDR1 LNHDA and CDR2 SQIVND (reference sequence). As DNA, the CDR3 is TGTGCCAGTAGCGACAGGGGATCGGACATTCAGTACTTC. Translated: CASSDRGSDIQYF.

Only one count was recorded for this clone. The CDR3 coding sequence is TGTGCCAGCAGCTTGGCAGGGGAACTCACAGATACGCAGTATTTT. Translating gives CASSLAGELTDTQYF. The chain recombines TRBV13 with TRBJ2-3, with D maybe TRBD1 (6 bases). Looked up from germline, CDR1 is PRHDT and CDR2 is FYEKMQ (reference sequence). The V end was cut by 3 bases, the J end by 2 bases, with 12 bases between. The CDR3 consists of 15 residues.

CDR3 nucleotides: TGCGCCAGCAGCCCAGGACAGGGTCTGGGGGAGCAGTACTTC. Protein: CASSPGQGLGEQYF. V usage is TRBV5-1 and J usage is TRBJ2-7; 8 bases match TRBD1. The V segment lost 4 bases and the J segment 7 bases; nucleotides outside the gene matches: 10. This CDR3 has 14 residues. Per germline, CDR1 SGHRS and CDR2 YFSETQ. Drawing the rest from reference TRBV5-1 and TRBJ2-7, the complete variable domain is KAGVTQTPRYLIKTRGQQVTLSCSPISGHRSVSWYQQTPGQGLQFLFEYFSETQRNKGNFPGRFSGRQFSNSRSEMNVSTLELGDSALYLCASSPGQGLGEQYFGPGTRLTVT.

The CDR3 sequence is CASSRIGGPQPQHF. CDR3 coding DNA: TGTGCCAGCAGCCGAATAGGGGGGCCTCAGCCCCAGCATTTT. The V call is TRBV28, the J call TRBJ1-5, with D tentatively TRBD1 (6 bases). Trimming pared 6 bases from V and 6 bases from J, leaving 15 bases between. Germline loops: CDR1 MDHEN, CDR2 SYDVKM. This CDR3 contains 14 residues.

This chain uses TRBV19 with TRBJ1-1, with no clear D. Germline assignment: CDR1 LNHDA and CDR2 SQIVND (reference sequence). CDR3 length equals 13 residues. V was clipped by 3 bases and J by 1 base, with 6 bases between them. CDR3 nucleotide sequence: TGTGCCAGTAGTATTATCGCGAACACTGAAGCTTTCTTT. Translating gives CASSIIANTEAFF.

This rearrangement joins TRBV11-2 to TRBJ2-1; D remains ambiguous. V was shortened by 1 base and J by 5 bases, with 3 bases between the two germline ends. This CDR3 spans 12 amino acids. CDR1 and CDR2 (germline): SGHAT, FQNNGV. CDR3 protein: CASSLVNNEQFF. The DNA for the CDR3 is TGTGCCAGCAGCTTAGTCAACAATGAGCAGTTCTTC.

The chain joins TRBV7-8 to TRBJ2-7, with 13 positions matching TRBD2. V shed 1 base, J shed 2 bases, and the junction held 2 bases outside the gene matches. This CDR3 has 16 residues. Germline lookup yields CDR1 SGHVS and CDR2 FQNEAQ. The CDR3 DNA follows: TGTGCCAGCAGCTTAGAGGGGACTAGCGGGGCCTACGAGCAGTACTTC. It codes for CASSLEGTSGAYEQYF.

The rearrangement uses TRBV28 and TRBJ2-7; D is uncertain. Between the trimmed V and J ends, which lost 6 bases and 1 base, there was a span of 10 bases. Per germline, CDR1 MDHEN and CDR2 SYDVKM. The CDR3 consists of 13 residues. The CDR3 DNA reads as TGTGCCAGCAGACAGAGTTCTTCCTACGAGCAGTACTTC. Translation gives CASRQSSSYEQYF. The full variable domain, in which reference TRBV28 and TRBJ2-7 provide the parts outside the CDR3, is DVKVTQSSRYLVKRTGEKVFLECVQDMDHENMFWYRQDPGLGLRLIYFSYDVKMKEKGDIPEGYSVSREKKERFSLILESASTNQTSMYLCASRQSSSYEQYFGPGTRLTVT.

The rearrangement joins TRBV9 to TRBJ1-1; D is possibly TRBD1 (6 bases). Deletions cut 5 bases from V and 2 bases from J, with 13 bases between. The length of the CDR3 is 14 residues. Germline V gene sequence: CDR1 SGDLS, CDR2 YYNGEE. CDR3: CASSVTGINTEAFF. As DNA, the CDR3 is TGTGCCAGCAGTGTGACAGGAATTAACACTGAAGCTTTCTTT.

CDR3: CASSQSRDSMSSGANVLTF. CDR3 bases: TGCGCCAGCAGTCAATCGCGGGACAGCATGAGCTCTGGGGCCAACGTCCTGACTTTC. The chain recombines TRBV23-1 with TRBJ2-6, with D possibly being TRBD1 (7 bases). TRBV23-1 is known as an ORF, though its function is uncertain. CDR3 length: 19 residues. V lost 0 bases, J lost 0 bases, and 15 bases lay in between.

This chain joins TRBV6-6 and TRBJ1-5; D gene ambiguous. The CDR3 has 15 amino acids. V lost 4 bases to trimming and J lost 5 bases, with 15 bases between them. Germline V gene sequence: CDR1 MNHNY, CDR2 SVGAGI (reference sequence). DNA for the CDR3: TGTGCCAGCAGTTTAGCAACGGGGAGGCATCAGCCCCAGCATTTT. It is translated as CASSLATGRHQPQHF.

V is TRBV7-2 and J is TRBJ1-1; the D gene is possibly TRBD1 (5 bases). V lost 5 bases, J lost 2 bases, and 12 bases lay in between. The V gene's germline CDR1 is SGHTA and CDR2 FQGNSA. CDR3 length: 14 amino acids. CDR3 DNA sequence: TGTGCCAGCAGCCCCAGTAGGGGAAACACTGAAGCTTTCTTT. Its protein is CASSPSRGNTEAFF.

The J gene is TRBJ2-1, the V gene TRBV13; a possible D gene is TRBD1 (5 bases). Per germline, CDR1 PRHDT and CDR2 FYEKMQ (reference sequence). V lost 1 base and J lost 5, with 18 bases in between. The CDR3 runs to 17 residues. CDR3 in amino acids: CASSLEGRPGSHNEQFF. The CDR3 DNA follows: TGTGCCAGCAGCTTAGAGGGTCGGCCAGGGTCTCACAATGAGCAGTTCTTC.

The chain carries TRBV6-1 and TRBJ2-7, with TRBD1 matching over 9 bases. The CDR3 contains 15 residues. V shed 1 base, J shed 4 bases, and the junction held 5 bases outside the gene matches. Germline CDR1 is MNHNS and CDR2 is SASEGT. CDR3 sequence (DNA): TGTGCCAGCAGTGAAGGACAGGGGGAATGGTACGAGCAGTACTTC. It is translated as CASSEGQGEWYEQYF.